This paragraph covers one TCR beta chain sequence. Its cognate antigen has yet to be identified. The data originate from a study of T cells expressing NK-cell markers (dated by TCRdb to 2018 to 2020). The study in broad terms: In sorted CD3+CD56+NKG2C+, CD3+CD56+NKG2C- and CD3+CD56-NKG2C+ T-cell subsets from about 8 donors, TCR beta-chain repertoires were profiled. Of the eight sequenced donors, seven were found to be HCMV-seropositive and one was found to be HCMV-seronegative. The eight sequenced donors were randomly selected healthy volunteers, three men and five women. The libraries were sequenced on Illumina HiSeq 2000/2500, MiSeq or NextSeq, producing 2 x 150 bp reads.

Measured from the cysteine to the phenylalanine, the CDR3 is 14 residues long. The DNA is not on file. CDR1 and CDR2 are read off the germline V gene (reference sequence) as SEHNR and FQNEAQ. TCRdb shows the sequencer as Illumina HiSeq 2000. TCR beta cDNA libraries were prepared using 5'RACE template switching, which introduced a universal primer site and unique molecular identifiers. Priming for cDNA synthesis came from the TCR beta constant segment, and two successive PCR amplification steps followed. As for the original processing: Reads were demultiplexed and grouped by UMI with MIGEC, and clonotypes were assembled and quantified with MiTCR. To remove erroneous sequences, TCR cDNA sequences were retained only when supported by two or more reads. Downstream repertoire analysis used the tcR package, and clonotypes were matched across fractions by CDR3 nucleotide sequence plus V segment. VDJmatch was used to annotate antigen specificity against VDJdb, with one amino acid substitution in CDR3 allowed. Through TCRdb reprocessing, the reads give one entry per CDR3 protein sequence; DNA is omitted. TCRdb's processing, not the study's, gives the V and J calls here. This sample's table has entries for about half a million distinct CDR3 sequences. The ten top clones hold more than 1.4% of the sample.

HCMV serostatus was determined by detecting HCMV-specific IgG in serum with a commercial ELISA kit. Ficoll density gradient centrifugation was used to isolate peripheral blood mononuclear cells from blood. Overall study results and their limits: For five or six donors, the dominant CD3+CD56+NKG2C+ clonotypes were among the top 10 CD8+ clonotypes and accounted for 1.0-7.0% of CD8+ T cells. Those dominant clonotypes were again the most abundant among CD3+CD56-NKG2C+ cells in a handful of donors, at roughly 25-60.1%. Whether the expanded NKG2C-expressing T cell clones were specific for HCMV antigens remained unclear.

The V gene is TRBV7-9 and the J gene is TRBJ2-3; TCRdb calls TRBD1, which cannot be checked without DNA. Input material: blood T cells: a sorted CD56 or NKG2C T cell subset, CD4+ or CD8+ T cells, or bulk PBMC T cells (not recorded which). This sequence originates from a woman aged 50 to 65 in good health. Donor details come from another sample of the same person, matched by shared clones. This receptor has the CDR3 CASSFQGFTDTQYF. Full variable domain (CDR3 extended with the reference TRBV7-9 and TRBJ2-3 proteins): DTGVSQNPRHKITKRGQNVTFRCDPISEHNRLYWYRQTLGQGPEFLTYFQNEAQLEKSRLLSDRFSAERPKGSFSTLEIQRTEQGDSAMYLCASSFQGFTDTQYFGPGTRLTVL.